The 5 T cell receptor beta chains below come from one sample, sequenced in a study of PD-1 blockade in classical Hodgkin lymphoma. TCRdb keeps only in-frame clones here, not all; method: immunoSEQ multiplex PCR. The sample holds 7,000 or so clones, roughly 79% seen once. The time point was: newly diagnosed, previously untreated cHL patient sample. The sample taken for sequencing was peripheral blood mononuclear cells (PBMCs). The receptors originated from a human donor with classical Hodgkin lymphoma.

The CDR3 region has the DNA TGCGCCAGCAGCCGGGACCTAGGCGAGCAGTACTTC. This codes for CASSRDLGEQYF. The V and J genes are TRBV5-1 and TRBJ2-7; D may match TRBD1 or TRBD2 (5 bases each). Trimming removed 4 bases at V and 6 bases at J, with 11 bases between. This CDR3 has 12 amino acids. Germline CDR1 SGHRS, CDR2 YFSETQ. Variable domain in full (rest from reference TRBV5-1 and TRBJ2-7): KAGVTQTPRYLIKTRGQQVTLSCSPISGHRSVSWYQQTPGQGLQFLFEYFSETQRNKGNFPGRFSGRQFSNSRSEMNVSTLELGDSALYLCASSRDLGEQYFGPGTRLTVT.

CDR3 protein: CASSLSQGPETQYF. In DNA, the CDR3 is TGTGCCAGCAGCTTGTCGCAGGGCCCAGAGACCCAGTACTTC. J is TRBJ2-5 and V is TRBV5-5; tentative D call: TRBD1 (5 bases). Germline CDR1 reads SGHKS; CDR2 reads YYEKEE (reference sequence). Trimming cost V 1 base and J 4 bases, with 11 bases left between them. CDR3 size: 14 residues.

Concerning this clone: A read error may account for a junction end that differs from germline. The rearrangement links TRBV6-1 to TRBJ2-3, with 14 nucleotides matching TRBD2. The CDR3 extends over 22 amino acids. Germline V gene lookup returns CDR1 MNHNS and CDR2 SASEGT. The CDR3 is CASREGLTSGRGWPTHTDTQYF. The CDR3 nucleotides read TGTGCCAGCAGGGAAGGGTTGACTAGCGGGAGGGGTTGGCCCACACACACAGATACGCAGTATTTT.

The gene calls are TRBV5-1 and TRBJ2-1, with D possibly being TRBD2 (6 bases). V dropped 2 bases and J dropped 5 bases, with 23 bases sitting between them. CDR1 is SGHRS, CDR2 YFSETQ, per germline. The CDR3 runs 18 residues. CDR3 residues: CASSFGGAGTFGNNEQFF. The CDR3, as DNA: TGCGCCAGCAGCTTTGGTGGGGCAGGGACTTTCGGGAACAATGAGCAGTTCTTC.

The chain links TRBV9 to TRBJ1-1; perhaps TRBD1 as D (5 bases). Germline lookup yields CDR1 SGDLS and CDR2 YYNGEE. Trimming removed 0 bases from V and 0 bases from J, with 24 bases in between. CDR3 length equals 20 residues. This chain's CDR3 is CASSVDGVSWDDIMNTEAFF. CDR3 bases: TGTGCCAGCAGCGTAGATGGGGTCTCTTGGGACGACATTATGAACACTGAAGCTTTCTTT.